Presented here are 12 T cell receptor beta chains from one specimen sequenced in a study of a mutant IDH1 vaccine in newly diagnosed glioma. The time point: baseline, week 1 (first vaccination visit). Treatment meaning: pre-vaccination baseline after standard-of-care therapy. Profiled with immunoSEQ multiplex PCR; TCRdb holds only in-frame clones, not every one. The sample lists some 38,000 clones, 80% to 95% seen once, with over 15% in the top ten. This specimen was PBMCs, taken from a glioma patient treated with radiotherapy, temozolomide or both. Source of these receptors: a man between 18 and 29 years old with glioma.

The rearrangement links TRBV5-1 to TRBJ2-2, with 7 bases fitting TRBD1. The V segment lost 0 bases and the J segment 0 bases; nucleotides outside the gene matches: 2. Per germline, CDR1 SGHRS and CDR2 YFSETQ. The CDR3 length is 16 residues. The chain's CDR3 is CASSLAGQSNTGELFF. For the CDR3, the DNA is TGCGCCAGCAGCTTGGCGGGACAGTCGAACACCGGGGAGCTGTTTTTT.

V and J are TRBV25-1 and TRBJ1-2; weak D call: TRBD1 (6 bases). Trimming took 3 bases from V and 1 from J, leaving 15 bases between them. Germline-derived CDR1 and CDR2 are MGHDK and SYGVNS. The CDR3 has 16 residues. The CDR3 sequence: CASSDPQGTFNYGYTF. As DNA, the CDR3 is TGTGCCAGCAGTGACCCACAGGGAACCTTTAACTATGGCTACACCTTC.

The V gene is TRBV2, the J gene TRBJ1-5; D unclear. The V end lost 7 bases, the J end lost 0 bases, and 10 bases lay between the germline ends. There are 14 residues in the CDR3. Germline V gene lookup returns CDR1 SNHLY and CDR2 FYNNEI. Here the CDR3 reads CASKGSNSNQPQHF. Here the CDR3 DNA reads TGTGCCAGCAAGGGCAGCAATAGCAATCAGCCCCAGCATTTT.

The chain combines TRBV6-1 with TRBJ1-1; 8 bases align to TRBD1. The J segment lost 0 bases and the V segment lost 7 bases, leaving 4 bases of the junction unmatched. Looked up from germline, CDR1 is MNHNS and CDR2 is SASEGT. The CDR3 covers 14 residues. The CDR3 sequence is CASTGQGLNTEAFF. CDR3 nucleotide sequence: TGTGCCAGCACCGGACAGGGTCTGAACACTGAAGCTTTCTTT.

This clone has only one observation. This rearrangement joins TRBV9 to TRBJ2-1; D unclear. V was shortened by 0 bases and J by 9 bases, with 16 bases between the two germline ends. The CDR3 sequence is 15 residues long. The germline V gene encodes CDR1 SGDLS and CDR2 YYNGEE. The chain's CDR3 is CASSVDARWKGEQFF. In DNA form, the CDR3 reads TGTGCCAGCAGCGTAGATGCTAGGTGGAAGGGTGAGCAGTTCTTC.

The V gene is TRBV5-1, the J gene TRBJ2-5, with no clear D. The germline gives CDR1 SGHRS, CDR2 YFSETQ. The CDR3 runs 11 residues. V dropped 5 bases and J dropped 2 bases, with 4 bases sitting between them. CDR3 in amino acids: CASRGQETQYF. In nucleotides, the CDR3 is TGCGCCAGCAGGGGGCAAGAGACCCAGTACTTC. Full variable domain (missing parts from reference TRBV5-1 and TRBJ2-5): KAGVTQTPRYLIKTRGQQVTLSCSPISGHRSVSWYQQTPGQGLQFLFEYFSETQRNKGNFPGRFSGRQFSNSRSEMNVSTLELGDSALYLCASRGQETQYFGPGTRLLVL.

This chain connects TRBV28 to TRBJ1-5, with TRBD1 as a possible D gene (6 bases). Deletions cut 6 bases from V and 2 bases from J, with 20 bases between. This CDR3 region has 17 residues. The germline V gene encodes CDR1 MDHEN and CDR2 SYDVKM. The CDR3 DNA is TGTGCCAGCAGGGATACAGGGTGGCTGATAGGCAATCAGCCCCAGCATTTT. Its protein is CASRDTGWLIGNQPQHF. The full variable domain, in which reference TRBV28 and TRBJ1-5 provide the parts outside the CDR3, is DVKVTQSSRYLVKRTGEKVFLECVQDMDHENMFWYRQDPGLGLRLIYFSYDVKMKEKGDIPEGYSVSREKKERFSLILESASTNQTSMYLCASRDTGWLIGNQPQHFGDGTRLSIL.

This chain joins TRBV27 and TRBJ2-4; maybe TRBD1 (6 bases). V was trimmed by 2 bases and J by 0 bases, leaving 11 bases between them. The length of the CDR3 is 16 residues. CDR1 MNHEY and CDR2 SMNVEV come from the germline V gene (reference sequence). In DNA form, the CDR3 reads TGTGCCAGCAGTTTAAAGGCAGGGGTAGCCAAAAACATTCAGTACTTC. Amino acid sequence: CASSLKAGVAKNIQYF.

J is TRBJ2-2 and V is TRBV9; possible D gene TRBD1, 6 bases. Germline V gene sequence: CDR1 SGDLS, CDR2 YYNGEE. The V end was cut by 1 base, the J end by 5 bases, with 18 bases between. The CDR3 is made up of 17 amino acids. The CDR3 coding sequence is TGTGCCAGCAGCGTATTCAACGACAGGCGCAGAACCGGGGAGCTGTTTTTT. This translates into CASSVFNDRRRTGELFF.

The chain combines TRBV7-9 with TRBJ2-2, with 14 bases fitting TRBD2. Germline lookup yields CDR1 SEHNR and CDR2 FQNEAQ (reference sequence). V lost 4 bases and J lost 1; bases outside the gene matches: 8. CDR3 size: 19 residues. The CDR3 DNA reads TGTGCCAGCAGCTCACTGCCGGGACTAGCGGGAGAGAACACCGGGGAGCTGTTTTTT. This encodes CASSSLPGLAGENTGELFF.

The DNA of the CDR3 is TGTGCCAGCAGCCCGGGGGGCAGGGGCCACGAGCAGTACTTC. Encoded protein: CASSPGGRGHEQYF. J is TRBJ2-7 and V is TRBV7-9; the D gene is possibly TRBD2 (7 bases). The CDR3 covers 14 residues. CDR1 and CDR2 (germline): SEHNR, FQNEAQ (reference sequence). Trimming removed 5 bases from V and 5 bases from J, with 16 bases in between. The complete variable domain, with remaining parts taken from reference TRBV7-9 and TRBJ2-7, reads DTGVSQNPRHKITKRGQNVTFRCDPISEHNRLYWYRQTLGQGPEFLTYFQNEAQLEKSRLLSDRFSAERPKGSFSTLEIQRTEQGDSAMYLCASSPGGRGHEQYFGPGTRLTVT.

J is TRBJ2-3 and V is TRBV5-1, with unresolved D. Per germline, CDR1 SGHRS and CDR2 YFSETQ. This CDR3 is built from 15 residues. The V end was cut by 4 bases, the J end by 0 bases, with 12 bases between. CDR3 bases: TGCGCCAGCAGCCTCACAGCTCCTAGCACAGATACGCAGTATTTT. Protein product: CASSLTAPSTDTQYF.